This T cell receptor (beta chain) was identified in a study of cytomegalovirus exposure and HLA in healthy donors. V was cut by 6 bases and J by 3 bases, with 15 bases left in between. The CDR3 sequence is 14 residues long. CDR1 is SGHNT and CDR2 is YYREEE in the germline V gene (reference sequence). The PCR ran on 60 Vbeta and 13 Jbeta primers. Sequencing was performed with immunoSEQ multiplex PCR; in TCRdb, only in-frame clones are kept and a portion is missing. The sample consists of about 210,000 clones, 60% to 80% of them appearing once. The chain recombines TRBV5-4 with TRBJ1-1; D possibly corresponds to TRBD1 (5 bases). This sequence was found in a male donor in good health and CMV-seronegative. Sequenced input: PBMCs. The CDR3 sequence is CASTTGGGDTEAFF. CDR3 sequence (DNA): TGTGCCAGCACCACCGGGGGGGGTGACACTGAAGCTTTCTTT.